Sequencing of this T cell receptor beta chain was carried out in a study of T-cell memory formation after mild COVID-19. As for the study in general: The two donors had largely donor-specific TCR clusters.

With respect to this clonotype: The target antigen is unknown.

The CDR3 length is 17 residues. V trimming: 1 base; J trimming: 0 bases; junction bases outside the gene matches: 7. Looked up from germline, CDR1 is SGHTA and CDR2 is FQGNSA. Study observations and caveats: For second-wave clones that peaked at day 37, SARS-CoV-2 specificity went unverified.

TCRdb analysed the 5' RACE reads with MiXCR anew, one entry per CDR3 protein. This table holds fewer than 700,000 distinct CDR3 sequences, roughly 18% found once. The source of this sequence is an adult woman who had mild COVID-19 (a few samples of this study predate the infection). Cell type and time point are not known. Input material: PBMCs or a T cell subset sorted from them (not recorded which). V is TRBV7-2 and J is TRBJ2-7; 9 positions match TRBD2. This chain's CDR3 is CASSLVRASGDSYEQYF. The CDR3 DNA is TGTGCCAGCAGCTTAGTCCGGGCTAGCGGGGACTCCTACGAGCAGTACTTC.